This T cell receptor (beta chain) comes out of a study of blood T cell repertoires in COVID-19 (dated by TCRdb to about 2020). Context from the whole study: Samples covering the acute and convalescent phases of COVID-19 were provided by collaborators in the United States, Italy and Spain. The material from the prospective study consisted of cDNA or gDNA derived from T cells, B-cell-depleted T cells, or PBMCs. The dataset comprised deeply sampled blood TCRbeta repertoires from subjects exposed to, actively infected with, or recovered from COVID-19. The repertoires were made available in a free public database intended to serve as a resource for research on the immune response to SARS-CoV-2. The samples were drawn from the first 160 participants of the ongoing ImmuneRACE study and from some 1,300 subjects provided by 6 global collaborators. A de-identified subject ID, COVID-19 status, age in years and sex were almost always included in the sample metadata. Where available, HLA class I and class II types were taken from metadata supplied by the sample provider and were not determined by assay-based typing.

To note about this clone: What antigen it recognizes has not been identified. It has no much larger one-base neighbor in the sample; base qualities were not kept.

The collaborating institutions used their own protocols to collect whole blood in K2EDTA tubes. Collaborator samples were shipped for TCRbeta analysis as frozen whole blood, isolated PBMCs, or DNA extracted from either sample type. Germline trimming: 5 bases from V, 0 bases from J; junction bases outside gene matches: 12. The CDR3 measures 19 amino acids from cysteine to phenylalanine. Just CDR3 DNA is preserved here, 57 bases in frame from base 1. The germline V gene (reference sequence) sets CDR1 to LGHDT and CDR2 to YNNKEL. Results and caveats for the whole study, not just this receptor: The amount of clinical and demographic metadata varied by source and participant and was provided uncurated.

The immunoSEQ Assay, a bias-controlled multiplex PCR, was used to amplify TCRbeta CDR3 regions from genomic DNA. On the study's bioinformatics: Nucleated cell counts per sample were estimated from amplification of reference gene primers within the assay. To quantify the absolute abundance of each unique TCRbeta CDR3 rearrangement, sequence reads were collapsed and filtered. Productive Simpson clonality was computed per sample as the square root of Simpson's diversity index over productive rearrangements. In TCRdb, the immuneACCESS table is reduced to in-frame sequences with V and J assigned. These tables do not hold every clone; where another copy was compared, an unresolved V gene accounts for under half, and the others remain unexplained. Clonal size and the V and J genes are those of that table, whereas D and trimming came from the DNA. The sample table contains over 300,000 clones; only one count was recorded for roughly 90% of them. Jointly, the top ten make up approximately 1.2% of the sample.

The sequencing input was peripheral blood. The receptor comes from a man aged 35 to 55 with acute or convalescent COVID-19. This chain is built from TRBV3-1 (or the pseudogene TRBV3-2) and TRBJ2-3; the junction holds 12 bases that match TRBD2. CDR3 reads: CASSKKPGLAGPSTDTQYF. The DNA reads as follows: TGTGCCAGCAGCAAAAAACCAGGACTAGCGGGGCCTAGCACAGATACGCAGTATTTT.